This TCR delta chain was documented in a study of gamma-delta chains in newborns, infants, children. Study in general: Polyclonal expansion of innate γδ T cells after birth follows microbial exposure.

A few counts support this clone. A far larger clone is only one base removed, so a read error is likely. TCRdb called clones anew from the reads with CATT. The data show about 8,500 delta-chain clones, more than 3% seen once. With 2 bases clipped from V and 4 bases from J, the junction kept 4 bases outside the gene matches. The CDR3 runs 15 residues. Germline CDR1 reads GEAIGNYY; CDR2 reads EKD. The rearrangement uses TRDV2 and TRDJ2, with TRDD3 matching over 9 bases. The source is a child who was a newborn, infant or young child, either healthy, febrile or measles-vaccinated (not recorded which). What was sequenced was blood. The CDR3 DNA reads as TGTGCCTGTGACATACCGGGGGATACGACAGCACAACTCTTCTTT. It is translated as CACDIPGDTTAQLFF.